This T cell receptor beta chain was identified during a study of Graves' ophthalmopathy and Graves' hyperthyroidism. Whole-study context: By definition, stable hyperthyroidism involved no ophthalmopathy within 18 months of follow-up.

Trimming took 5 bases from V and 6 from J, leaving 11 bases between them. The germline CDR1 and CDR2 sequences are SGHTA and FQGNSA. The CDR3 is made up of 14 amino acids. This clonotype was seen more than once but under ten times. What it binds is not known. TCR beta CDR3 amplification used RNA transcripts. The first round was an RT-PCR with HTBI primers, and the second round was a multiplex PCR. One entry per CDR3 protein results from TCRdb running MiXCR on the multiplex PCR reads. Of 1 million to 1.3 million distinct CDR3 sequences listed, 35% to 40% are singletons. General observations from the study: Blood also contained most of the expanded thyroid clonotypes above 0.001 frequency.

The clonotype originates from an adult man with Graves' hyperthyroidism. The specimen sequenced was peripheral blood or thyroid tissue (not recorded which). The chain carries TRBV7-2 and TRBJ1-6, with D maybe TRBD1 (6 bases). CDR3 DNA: TGTGCCAGCAGCATCTCCAGGGGTAATTCACCCCTCCACTTT. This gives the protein CASSISRGNSPLHF.